This TCR beta chain was captured in a study of blood T cell repertoires in COVID-19. Study-level background: The United States, Italy and Spain were the sources of the acute and convalescent COVID-19 samples. PBMCs, B-cell-depleted T cells, or T cells provided the cDNA or gDNA that made up the material.

Per the original data handling: Estimation of nucleated cell counts relied on the amplification of reference gene primers. Sequencing was performed with immunoSEQ multiplex PCR; in TCRdb, only in-frame clones are kept and a portion is missing. Clonal size and the V and J genes are those of that table, whereas D and trimming came from the DNA. The data contain a few hundred thousand clones, approximately 83% of them singletons. Sequencing used peripheral blood. The source is a woman aged 70-85 years with acute or convalescent COVID-19.

Here the CDR3 DNA reads TGTGCTAGTGGTTTGGGGACAGGGGGACTCGATGAGCAGTTCTTC. Translation gives CASGLGTGGLDEQFF. The chain recombines TRBV12-5 with TRBJ2-1; 10 bases map to TRBD1. Trimming cost V 1 base and J 8 bases; bases outside gene matches: 5. The germline CDR1 and CDR2 sequences are LGHNT and FRNRAP. The CDR3 consists of 15 residues.